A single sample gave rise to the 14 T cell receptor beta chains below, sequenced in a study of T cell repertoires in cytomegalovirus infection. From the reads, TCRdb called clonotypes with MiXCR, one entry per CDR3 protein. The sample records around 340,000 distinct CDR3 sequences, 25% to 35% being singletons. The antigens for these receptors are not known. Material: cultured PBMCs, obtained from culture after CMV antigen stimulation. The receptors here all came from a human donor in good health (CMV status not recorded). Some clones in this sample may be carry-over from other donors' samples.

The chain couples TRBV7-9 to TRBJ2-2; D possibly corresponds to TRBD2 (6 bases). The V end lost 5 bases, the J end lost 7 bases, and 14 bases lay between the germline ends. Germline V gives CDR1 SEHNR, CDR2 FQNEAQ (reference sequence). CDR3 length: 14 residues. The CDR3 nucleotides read TGTGCCAGCAGCCGGACCGGGGGATTCGGGGAGCTGTTTTTT. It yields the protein CASSRTGGFGELFF.

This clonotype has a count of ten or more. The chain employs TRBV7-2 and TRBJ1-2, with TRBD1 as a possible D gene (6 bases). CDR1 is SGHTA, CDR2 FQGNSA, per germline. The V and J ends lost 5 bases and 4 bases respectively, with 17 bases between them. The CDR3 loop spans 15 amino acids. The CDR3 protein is CASSLDSTRGYGYTF. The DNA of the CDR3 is TGTGCCAGCAGCCTGGACAGCACACGCGGCTATGGCTACACCTTC.

The CDR3 coding sequence is TGCAGTGCTAGAGAGACACGGGGCGGGCAGGAGCTGTTTTTT. Translated: CSARETRGGQELFF. The rearrangement uses TRBV20-1 and TRBJ2-2; D may correspond to TRBD1 or TRBD2 (5 bases each). Trimming pared 0 bases from V and 10 bases from J, leaving 15 bases between. The CDR3 consists of 14 residues. Germline lookup yields CDR1 DFQATT and CDR2 SNEGSKA (reference sequence).

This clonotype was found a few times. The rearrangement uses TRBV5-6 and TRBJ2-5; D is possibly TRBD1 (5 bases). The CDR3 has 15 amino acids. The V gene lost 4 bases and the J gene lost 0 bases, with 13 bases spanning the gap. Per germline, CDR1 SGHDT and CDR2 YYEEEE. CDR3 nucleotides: TGTGCCAGCAGCCGACTGGACAACCACCAAGAGACCCAGTACTTC. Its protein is CASSRLDNHQETQYF.

The CDR3 bases are TGTGCCAGTCGTCTAGGGGCCCAGGGGATCGGGAATGAGCAGTTCTTC. It encodes CASRLGAQGIGNEQFF. The J gene is TRBJ2-1, the V gene TRBV19; D is perhaps TRBD1 (6 bases). CDR3 size: 16 residues. Germline V gene data show CDR1 as LNHDA and CDR2 as SQIVND (reference sequence). Trimming shortened V by 8 bases and J by 7 bases, and 24 bases separated the two germline ends.

CDR3 sequence: CASSLPRYPNTGELFF. The DNA for the CDR3 is TGTGCCAGCAGCTTACCGCGGTACCCGAACACCGGGGAGCTGTTTTTT. This chain joins TRBV11-3 and TRBJ2-2, with D hard to call. This CDR3 spans 16 amino acids. Germline lookup yields CDR1 SGHNT and CDR2 YENEEA. Trimming took off 2 bases at V and 0 bases at J, with 10 bases between the two ends.

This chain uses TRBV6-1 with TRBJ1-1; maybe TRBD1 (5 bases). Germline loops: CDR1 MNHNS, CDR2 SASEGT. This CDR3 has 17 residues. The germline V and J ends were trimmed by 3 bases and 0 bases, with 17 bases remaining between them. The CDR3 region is CASSEQEGPFMNTEAFF. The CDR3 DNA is TGTGCCAGCAGTGAGCAGGAGGGGCCCTTCATGAACACTGAAGCTTTCTTT.

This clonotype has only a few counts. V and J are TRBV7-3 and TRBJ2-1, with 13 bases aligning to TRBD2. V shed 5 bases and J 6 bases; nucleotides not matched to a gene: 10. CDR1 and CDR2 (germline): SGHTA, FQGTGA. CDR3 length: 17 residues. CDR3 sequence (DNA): TGTGCCAGCAGCCTTGGACTAGCGGGAGTGTTGGGCAATGAGCAGTTCTTC. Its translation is CASSLGLAGVLGNEQFF.

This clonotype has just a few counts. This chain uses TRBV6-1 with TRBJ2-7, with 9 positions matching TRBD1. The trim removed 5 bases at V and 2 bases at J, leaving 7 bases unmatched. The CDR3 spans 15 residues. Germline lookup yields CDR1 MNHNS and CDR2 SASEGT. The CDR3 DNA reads TGTGCCAGCAGTTTGGGACAGGGAAATACCTACGAGCAGTACTTC. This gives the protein CASSLGQGNTYEQYF.

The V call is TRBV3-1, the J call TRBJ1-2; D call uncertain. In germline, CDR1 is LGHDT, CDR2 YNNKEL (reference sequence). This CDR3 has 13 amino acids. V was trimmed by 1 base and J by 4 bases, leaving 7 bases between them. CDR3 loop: CASSQGQPYGYTF. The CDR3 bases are TGTGCCAGCAGCCAAGGGCAGCCCTATGGCTACACCTTC.

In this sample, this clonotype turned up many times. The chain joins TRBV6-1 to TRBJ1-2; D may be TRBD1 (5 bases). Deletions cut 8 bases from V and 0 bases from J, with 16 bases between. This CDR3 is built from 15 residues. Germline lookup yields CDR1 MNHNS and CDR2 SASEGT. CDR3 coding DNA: TGTGCCAGCCGCCGAGGGGACCGTACTAACTATGGCTACACCTTC. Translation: CASRRGDRTNYGYTF.

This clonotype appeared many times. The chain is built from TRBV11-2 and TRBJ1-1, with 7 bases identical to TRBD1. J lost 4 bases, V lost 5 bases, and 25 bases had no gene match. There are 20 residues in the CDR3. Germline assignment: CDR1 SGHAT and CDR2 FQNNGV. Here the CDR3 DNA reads TGTGCCAGCAGCCACGTTAGGGAGTACAGGGGACCTATACAGGTCACTGAAGCTTTCTTT. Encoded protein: CASSHVREYRGPIQVTEAFF.

The CDR3 bases are TGTGCCAGCAGCCCCTCCCTCCTCGAGCAGTACTTC. Translating gives CASSPSLLEQYF. The rearrangement links TRBV7-3 to TRBJ2-7; D is ambiguous. Trimming pared 5 bases from V and 6 bases from J, leaving 11 bases between. Germline V gene sequence: CDR1 SGHTA, CDR2 FQGTGA. CDR3 length: 12 residues.

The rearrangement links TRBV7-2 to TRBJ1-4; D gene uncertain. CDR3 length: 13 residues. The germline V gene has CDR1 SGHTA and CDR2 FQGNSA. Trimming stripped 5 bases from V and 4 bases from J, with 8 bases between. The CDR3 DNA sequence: TGTGCCAGCAGCAGTGTAGTTAATGAAAAACTGTTTTTT. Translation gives CASSSVVNEKLFF.